This T cell receptor (beta chain) was obtained from a study of blood T cell repertoires in COVID-19 (dated by TCRdb to about 2020). With regard to the full study: Samples covering the acute and convalescent phases of COVID-19 were provided by collaborators in the United States, Italy and Spain. The prospective study material was composed of cDNA or gDNA derived from T cells, B-cell-depleted T cells, or PBMCs. Deeply sampled blood TCRbeta repertoires from subjects exposed to, actively infected with, or recovered from COVID-19 were included in the dataset. The repertoires were released in a freely available public database intended as a resource for research on the immune response to SARS-CoV-2. Samples were obtained from the ongoing ImmuneRACE study (first 160 participants) and from roughly 1,300 subjects provided by 6 global collaborators. The sample metadata nearly always contained a de-identified subject ID, COVID-19 status, age in years and sex. Where available, HLA class I and class II types were taken from metadata supplied by the sample provider and were not determined by assay-based typing.

The germline V gene encodes CDR1 SGHTA and CDR2 FQGNSA. Spanning cysteine to phenylalanine, the CDR3 consists of 12 amino acids. The entry retains the CDR3 DNA only, 36 bases that are in frame from base 1. Between the V and J ends, shortened by 0 bases and 7 bases respectively, the junction contains 6 bases. The study at large found these results: The amount of clinical and demographic metadata varied by source and participant and was provided uncurated.

This clone was picked up one time. No cognate antigen has been identified for it. One base away there is no much larger clone; base qualities are not given. The same CDR3 can be traced to other DNA sequences in this sample. TCRbeta CDR3 regions were amplified from genomic DNA using the immunoSEQ Assay, a bias-controlled multiplex PCR. The study's processing was this. The number of nucleated cells in each sample was estimated by amplification of reference gene primers within the assay. To quantify the absolute abundance of each unique TCRbeta CDR3 rearrangement, sequence reads were collapsed and filtered. For each sample, productive Simpson clonality was calculated as the square root of Simpson's diversity index over productive rearrangements. In its TCRdb copy, this immuneACCESS table keeps in-frame sequences only and misses some clones. Where compared with another copy, unresolved V genes explain less than half of these, and the others have no known cause. V and J calls plus clone size are reproduced from that table; the DNA served to infer D and trimming. This sample comprises a few hundred thousand clones, 80% of them detected only once. The top ten clonotypes cover 7% to 8.5% of the sample.

Each collaborating institution followed its own protocols to collect whole blood in K2EDTA tubes. Collaborator samples were shipped for TCRbeta analysis as frozen whole blood, isolated PBMCs, or DNA extracted from either sample type. Recombination joined TRBV7-2 with TRBJ1-2; the D segment cannot be called with confidence. Sequenced material: peripheral blood. The sequence was obtained from a woman aged 70-85 years with acute or convalescent COVID-19. The nucleotide sequence is given as TGTGCCAGCAGCTTAGCTGGGCGTGGCTACACCTTC. It is translated as CASSLAGRGYTF.